These 14 T cell receptor beta chains were all obtained from the same sample, sequenced in a study of cytomegalovirus exposure and HLA in healthy donors. It was with 60 Vbeta and 13 Jbeta primers that the PCR ran. Clones were read by immunoSEQ multiplex PCR, and TCRdb kept only the in-frame ones, dropping some. The sample shows 95,000 to 150,000 clones, 80% of them seen only once. Sequencing was done on a sample of PBMCs. Every receptor here comes from a man in his thirties or forties in good health and CMV-seropositive.

The genes are TRBV6-5 and TRBJ2-1; 9 bases map to TRBD2. Germline CDR1 is MNHEY and CDR2 is SVGAGI. Unmatched junction bases numbered 5, after V lost 6 bases and J lost 5 bases. CDR3 length equals 14 residues. Here the CDR3 DNA reads TGTGCCAGCAGGCTAGCGGGGACAGACAATGAGCAGTTCTTC. Translating it yields CASRLAGTDNEQFF.

The rearrangement links TRBV6-1 to TRBJ1-5; a weak D match, TRBD1 (6 bases). V shed 3 bases and J shed 0 bases, with 12 bases lying between them. In germline, CDR1 is MNHNS, CDR2 SASEGT. The CDR3 spans 16 residues. As DNA, the CDR3 is TGTGCCAGCAGTGAGACCGGACAGAATAGCAATCAGCCCCAGCATTTT. Protein sequence: CASSETGQNSNQPQHF.

The chain combines TRBV10-2 with TRBJ2-1; TRBD2 agrees at 9 bases. CDR3 length: 14 residues. Germline V gene lookup returns CDR1 WSHSY and CDR2 SAAADI. Trimming cost V 6 bases and J 7 bases; bases outside gene matches: 7. CDR3 nucleotides: TGCGCCAGCAGGAAAGCGGGGGGTGGGAATGAGCAGTTCTTC. It yields the protein CASRKAGGGNEQFF.

V and J are TRBV7-9 and TRBJ2-2; D is perhaps TRBD2 (6 bases). CDR1 SEHNR and CDR2 FQNEAQ come from the germline V gene (reference sequence). This CDR3 region has 15 residues. V was clipped by 1 base and J by 5 bases, with 11 bases between them. Written as DNA, the CDR3 is TGTGCCAGCAGCTTAGTCTGGCGGGGTACCGGGGAGCTGTTTTTT. Encoded protein: CASSLVWRGTGELFF.

The chain combines TRBV19 with TRBJ2-7; the D gene is possibly TRBD1 (6 bases). V was trimmed by 1 base and J by 0 bases, leaving 10 bases between them. The length of the CDR3 is 15 residues. CDR1 is LNHDA and CDR2 is SQIVND in the germline V gene (reference sequence). CDR3 in amino acids: CASSIGSRGSYEQYF. CDR3 nucleotide sequence: TGTGCCAGTAGTATAGGTTCCAGGGGCTCCTACGAGCAGTACTTC.

This clone was observed a few times. An end of the junction differs from the germline gene, which may be a read error. This rearrangement joins TRBV7-2 to TRBJ2-2; D perhaps matches TRBD2 (5 bases). Germline V gene data show CDR1 as SGHTA and CDR2 as FQGNSA. The CDR3 has 11 residues. The CDR3 sequence: CASSLLRAAVF. The CDR3 bases are TGTGCCAGCAGCTTACTTAGGGCAGCGGTTTTT. The full variable domain, completed using reference TRBV7-2 and TRBJ2-2, is GAGVSQSPSNKVTEKGKDVELRCDPISGHTALYWYRQSLGQGLEFLIYFQGNSAPDKSGLPSDRFSAERTGGSVSTLTIQRTQQEDSAVYLCASSLLRAAVFGEGSRLTVL.

The genes are TRBV7-8 and TRBJ2-5, with D tentatively TRBD2 (7 bases). The V and J ends lost 3 bases and 1 base respectively, with 12 bases between them. The CDR3 is 15 amino acids. CDR1 is SGHVS, CDR2 FQNEAQ, per germline. This CDR3 is CASSLVGGPQETQYF. DNA for the CDR3: TGTGCCAGCAGCTTGGTCGGGGGGCCCCAAGAGACCCAGTACTTC.

The J gene is TRBJ1-1, the V gene TRBV29-1; D might be TRBD1 (6 bases). This CDR3 comprises 13 residues. The germline V and J ends were trimmed by 7 bases and 3 bases, with 15 bases remaining between them. Germline CDR1 SQVTM, CDR2 ANQGSEA. CDR3 nucleotide sequence: TGCAGCGCTAAGGTAGGGGGGGACACTGAAGCTTTCTTT. Translating gives CSAKVGGDTEAFF.

The chain joins TRBV9 to TRBJ1-4; TRBD1 matches 7 bases. Germline values: CDR1 SGDLS, CDR2 YYNGEE. The CDR3 is 15 amino acids. Losses at the gene ends were 2 bases for V and 6 bases for J; bases not matched to a gene: 7. For the CDR3, the DNA is TGTGCCAGCAGCGTTTCGGGACAGCTTTATGAAAAACTGTTTTTT. Encoded protein: CASSVSGQLYEKLFF.

The chain uses TRBV2 and TRBJ1-2, with 8 bases lining up with TRBD1. J was trimmed by 7 bases and V by 7 bases; bases with no gene match: 17. Looked up from germline, CDR1 is SNHLY and CDR2 is FYNNEI. The CDR3 contains 16 residues. CDR3 nucleotide sequence: TGTGCCAGCACCCCTCCAGGGGGCGGGGGTTTATTTGGCTACACCTTC. Encoded protein: CASTPPGGGGLFGYTF.

V is TRBV9 and J is TRBJ1-2; D not resolved. This CDR3 contains 19 residues. Trimming took off 0 bases at V and 0 bases at J, with 21 bases between the two ends. The germline V gene encodes CDR1 SGDLS and CDR2 YYNGEE. The CDR3 loop is CASSVVSGRPGGANYGYTF. The DNA for the CDR3 is TGTGCCAGCAGCGTAGTATCAGGACGCCCGGGAGGAGCTAACTATGGCTACACCTTC. The entire variable domain, with the rest obtained from reference TRBV9 and TRBJ1-2, is as follows: DSGVTQTPKHLITATGQRVTLRCSPRSGDLSVYWYQQSLDQGLQFLIQYYNGEERAKGNILERFSAQQFPDLHSELNLSSLELGDSALYFCASSVVSGRPGGANYGYTFGSGTRLTVV.

This clone appeared a few times. The chain couples TRBV6-5 to TRBJ2-5; D is undetermined. The germline CDR1 and CDR2 sequences are MNHEY and SVGAGI. CDR3 length equals 14 residues. V lost 2 bases and J lost 1, with 8 bases in between. The CDR3: CASSYGLSQETQYF. The CDR3 coding sequence is TGTGCCAGCAGTTACGGCCTCTCCCAAGAGACCCAGTACTTC.

J is TRBJ2-1 and V is TRBV25-1; D unclear. Germline-derived CDR1 and CDR2 are MGHDK and SYGVNS. Trimming stripped 0 bases from V and 6 bases from J, with 3 bases between. The CDR3 sequence is 12 residues long. The CDR3 sequence: CASSEYLNEQFF. The CDR3 DNA follows: TGTGCCAGCAGTGAATATCTCAATGAGCAGTTCTTC.

This clone was observed a handful of times. The V and J genes are TRBV19 and TRBJ2-1; TRBD2 matches 12 bases. This CDR3 spans 14 amino acids. Germline CDR1 LNHDA, CDR2 SQIVND (reference sequence). V was pared by 8 bases and J by 2 bases, with 1 base of the junction left unmatched. The CDR3 protein is CASRLAGAYNEQFF. Written as DNA, the CDR3 is TGTGCCAGTCGACTAGCGGGGGCCTACAATGAGCAGTTCTTC.